The clone carrying this TCR beta chain has a handful of counts. Its specificity is not known. The sample originates from a study of T cells in Graves' hyperthyroidism and ophthalmopathy. Template material for amplifying TCR beta CDR3 regions consisted of RNA transcripts. The study used the HTBI primer set for a first-round RT-PCR of the TCR CDR3. TCRdb independently ran MiXCR on the multiplex PCR reads; one entry per CDR3 protein. This sample has 550,000 to 700,000 distinct CDR3 sequences, with under 60% found just once. Study results and limitations: Clonotypes that were expanded in thyroid above 0.001 mostly appeared in blood too. Ophthalmopathy cases were set apart from stable hyperthyroidism by a 13 V-J model. Model output signaled ophthalmopathy a median 6.5 months ahead of onset.

This CDR3 is 12 amino acids long. The ends were cut back, 5 bases at V and 11 bases at J, with 13 bases in the middle. Germline-derived CDR1 and CDR2 are LGHDT and YNNKEL (reference sequence). The rearrangement uses TRBV3-1 and TRBJ1-5, with a tentative D call TRBD1 (5 bases). Input material: peripheral blood or thyroid tissue (not recorded which). The TCR sequence derives from an adult woman with Graves' disease, either hyperthyroidism or ophthalmopathy (not recorded which). The CDR3 here is CASSDRGRAQHF. The DNA of the CDR3 is TGTGCCAGCAGCGATAGGGGCAGAGCCCAGCATTTT.